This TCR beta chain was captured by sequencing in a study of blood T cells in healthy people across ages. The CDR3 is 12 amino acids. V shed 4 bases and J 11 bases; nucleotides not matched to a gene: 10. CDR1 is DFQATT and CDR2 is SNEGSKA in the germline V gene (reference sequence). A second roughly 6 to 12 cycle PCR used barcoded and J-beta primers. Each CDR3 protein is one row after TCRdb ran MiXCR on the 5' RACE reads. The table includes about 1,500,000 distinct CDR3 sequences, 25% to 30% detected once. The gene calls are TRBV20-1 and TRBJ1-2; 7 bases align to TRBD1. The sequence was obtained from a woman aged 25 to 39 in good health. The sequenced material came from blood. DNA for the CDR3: TGCAGTGCTAAGAGACAGGGTGAAGGGTACACCTTC. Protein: CSAKRQGEGYTF.